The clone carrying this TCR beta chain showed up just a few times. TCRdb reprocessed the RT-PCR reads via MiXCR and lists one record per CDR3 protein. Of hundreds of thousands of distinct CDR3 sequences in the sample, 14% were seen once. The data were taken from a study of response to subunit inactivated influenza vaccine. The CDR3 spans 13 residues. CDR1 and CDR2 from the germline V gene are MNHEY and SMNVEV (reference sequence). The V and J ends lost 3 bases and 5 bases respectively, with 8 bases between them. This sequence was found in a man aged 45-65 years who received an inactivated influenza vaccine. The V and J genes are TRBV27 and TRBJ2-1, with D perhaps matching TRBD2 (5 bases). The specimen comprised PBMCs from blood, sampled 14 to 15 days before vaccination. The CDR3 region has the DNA TGTGCCAGCAGTTTCGAGGGTGACAATGAGCAGTTCTTC. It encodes CASSFEGDNEQFF.